These T cell receptor beta chains were read from a single sample in a study of blood T cells in healthy people across ages. TCRdb re-called the 5' RACE reads with MiXCR, one entry per CDR3 protein. The table includes under 700,000 distinct CDR3 sequences, around 24% detected once. These data were likewise used in another study, on T cells of mothers and their children.

Sequenced material: blood. All receptors derive from a boy aged 10-17 years in good health. Both conserved end residues are part of each CDR3. Each record gives: clone size, V gene, J gene, D gene, CDR3 protein, CDR3 DNA. D genes are given only for firm matches. The size field is filled for only some rows; it gives once, few, many or a size class.

abundance: .
v_gene: TRBV28
j_gene: TRBJ1-5
d_gene: .
CDR3aa: CASSPISPRQGVDQPQHF
CDR3nt: TGTGCCAGCAGCCCCATATCCCCGCGGCAGGGAGTAGACCAGCCCCAGCATTTT

abundance: few
v_gene: TRBV7-2
j_gene: TRBJ1-1
d_gene: TRBD1
CDR3aa: CASSLQGLEAFF
CDR3nt: TGTGCCAGCAGCCTACAGGGGCTTGAAGCTTTCTTT

abundance: .
v_gene: TRBV14
j_gene: TRBJ2-7
d_gene: .
CDR3aa: CASSPGFGPYEQYF
CDR3nt: TGTGCCAGCAGTCCTGGATTTGGTCCCTACGAGCAGTACTTC

abundance: .
v_gene: TRBV12-3/TRBV12-4
j_gene: TRBJ2-1
d_gene: TRBD2
CDR3aa: CASSFSSGRYNEQFF
CDR3nt: TGTGCCAGCAGTTTTTCCAGCGGGAGGTACAATGAGCAGTTCTTC

abundance: few
v_gene: TRBV5-1
j_gene: TRBJ2-2
d_gene: TRBD2
CDR3aa: CASRYSGGLVTGELFF
CDR3nt: TGCGCCAGCAGATACAGCGGGGGGCTCGTCACCGGGGAGCTGTTTTTT

abundance: few
v_gene: TRBV6-2/TRBV6-3
j_gene: TRBJ2-6
d_gene: .
CDR3aa: CASSPPGRSVSGANVLTF
CDR3nt: TGTGCCAGCAGTCCTCCGGGACGATCTGTATCTGGGGCCAACGTCCTGACTTTC

abundance: few
v_gene: TRBV28
j_gene: TRBJ2-1
d_gene: TRBD2
CDR3aa: CASNVLAGNNEQFF
CDR3nt: TGTGCCAGCAACGTACTAGCGGGGAACAATGAGCAGTTCTTC

abundance: few
v_gene: TRBV28
j_gene: TRBJ2-7
d_gene: TRBD2
CDR3aa: CASNPGLAGYEQYF
CDR3nt: TGTGCCAGCAACCCAGGACTAGCGGGCTACGAGCAGTACTTC

abundance: .
v_gene: TRBV12-3/TRBV12-4
j_gene: TRBJ2-7
d_gene: .
CDR3aa: CASSSRQVSSYEQYF
CDR3nt: TGTGCCAGCAGTTCCCGACAGGTATCGTCCTACGAGCAGTACTTC

abundance: .
v_gene: TRBV9
j_gene: TRBJ1-2
d_gene: .
CDR3aa: CASSVGRDNYGYTF
CDR3nt: TGTGCCAGCAGCGTAGGACGGGATAACTATGGCTACACCTTC

abundance: .
v_gene: TRBV12-3/TRBV12-4
j_gene: TRBJ1-2
d_gene: .
CDR3aa: CASSLEGRGHYGYTF
CDR3nt: TGTGCCAGCAGTTTAGAGGGCAGGGGCCACTATGGCTACACCTTC

abundance: .
v_gene: TRBV3-1
j_gene: TRBJ1-6
d_gene: TRBD1
CDR3aa: CASSVRGQGGSPLHF
CDR3nt: TGTGCCAGCAGCGTACGAGGACAGGGAGGTTCACCCCTCCACTTT

abundance: once
v_gene: TRBV2
j_gene: TRBJ2-1
d_gene: .
CDR3aa: CASRSGNEQFF
CDR3nt: TGTGCCAGCAGATCTGGGAATGAGCAGTTCTTC

abundance: few
v_gene: TRBV12-3/TRBV12-4
j_gene: TRBJ1-2
d_gene: TRBD1
CDR3aa: CASTAGEGASYGYTF
CDR3nt: TGTGCCAGCACCGCCGGTGAGGGGGCCTCCTATGGCTACACCTTC

abundance: .
v_gene: TRBV7-9
j_gene: TRBJ1-2
d_gene: TRBD1
CDR3aa: CASSLGQGASDYTF
CDR3nt: TGTGCCAGCAGCTTGGGACAGGGGGCTTCTGACTACACCTTC

abundance: .
v_gene: TRBV5-5
j_gene: TRBJ2-5
d_gene: .
CDR3aa: CASSTHEETQYF
CDR3nt: TGTGCCAGCAGCACGCACGAAGAGACCCAGTACTTC

abundance: once
v_gene: TRBV11-1
j_gene: TRBJ1-2
d_gene: TRBD1
CDR3aa: CASSLQGQGYYGYTF
CDR3nt: TGTGCCAGCAGCTTACAAGGACAGGGGTACTATGGCTACACCTTC

abundance: .
v_gene: TRBV7-2
j_gene: TRBJ1-6
d_gene: .
CDR3aa: CASSLEVLLNSPLHF
CDR3nt: TGTGCCAGCAGCTTGGAGGTCCTACTGAACTCACCCCTCCACTTT

abundance: few
v_gene: TRBV9
j_gene: TRBJ2-1
d_gene: TRBD2
CDR3aa: CASSVNAAGGPSYNEQFF
CDR3nt: TGTGCCAGCAGCGTAAACGCAGCGGGGGGGCCTTCCTACAATGAGCAGTTCTTC

abundance: few
v_gene: TRBV6-6
j_gene: TRBJ1-4
d_gene: .
CDR3aa: CASSYAGMGKLFF
CDR3nt: TGTGCCAGCAGTTATGCAGGGATGGGAAAACTGTTTTTT

abundance: few
v_gene: TRBV2
j_gene: TRBJ2-1
d_gene: .
CDR3aa: CASTVDLINEQFF
CDR3nt: TGTGCCAGCACGGTAGACCTAATCAATGAGCAGTTCTTC

abundance: .
v_gene: TRBV28
j_gene: TRBJ2-5
d_gene: .
CDR3aa: CASSPGPNQETQYF
CDR3nt: TGTGCCAGCAGTCCAGGGCCCAACCAAGAGACCCAGTACTTC

abundance: .
v_gene: TRBV4-1
j_gene: TRBJ2-7
d_gene: TRBD2
CDR3aa: CASSQESEDSGIYEQYF
CDR3nt: TGCGCCAGCAGCCAAGAATCGGAGGATAGCGGGATCTACGAGCAGTACTTC

abundance: .
v_gene: TRBV6-5
j_gene: TRBJ2-3
d_gene: .
CDR3aa: CASSYDATDTQYF
CDR3nt: TGTGCCAGCAGTTACGACGCCACAGATACGCAGTATTTT

abundance: .
v_gene: TRBV11-2
j_gene: TRBJ2-7
d_gene: .
CDR3aa: CASSLARIGREQYF
CDR3nt: TGTGCCAGCAGCTTAGCTAGAATCGGGCGCGAGCAGTACTTC

abundance: many
v_gene: TRBV7-9
j_gene: TRBJ2-1
d_gene: TRBD2
CDR3aa: CATPTGAGIAYNEQFF
CDR3nt: TGTGCCACCCCAACGGGAGCGGGAATAGCCTACAATGAGCAGTTCTTC

abundance: many
v_gene: TRBV4-3
j_gene: TRBJ2-1
d_gene: TRBD2
CDR3aa: CASSQAVTSGGAPEVFF
CDR3nt: TGCGCCAGCAGCCAAGCAGTCACTAGCGGGGGGGCCCCGGAGGTGTTCTTC

abundance: .
v_gene: TRBV12-3/TRBV12-4
j_gene: TRBJ2-5
d_gene: TRBD2
CDR3aa: CASSSTLAGGQETQYF
CDR3nt: TGTGCCAGCAGTTCCACACTAGCGGGGGGCCAAGAGACCCAGTACTTC

abundance: few
v_gene: TRBV7-3
j_gene: TRBJ2-3
d_gene: .
CDR3aa: CASSLTRVDTQYF
CDR3nt: TGTGCCAGCAGCTTAACCAGGGTGGATACGCAGTATTTT

abundance: once
v_gene: TRBV28
j_gene: TRBJ2-4
d_gene: .
CDR3aa: CASSLTGRNIQYF
CDR3nt: TGTGCCAGCAGTTTAACAGGGAGAAACATTCAGTACTTC

abundance: .
v_gene: TRBV18
j_gene: TRBJ2-2
d_gene: .
CDR3aa: CASSPPNSGELFF
CDR3nt: TGTGCCAGCTCACCACCGAACAGCGGGGAGCTGTTTTTT

abundance: .
v_gene: TRBV3-1
j_gene: TRBJ2-3
d_gene: .
CDR3aa: CASSQDRNSDADTQYF
CDR3nt: TGTGCCAGCAGCCAAGATCGAAACTCTGACGCAGATACGCAGTATTTT

abundance: few
v_gene: TRBV20-1
j_gene: TRBJ1-1
d_gene: TRBD1
CDR3aa: CSARSTGAMEAFF
CDR3nt: TGCAGTGCTAGATCAACAGGGGCAATGGAAGCTTTCTTT

abundance: .
v_gene: TRBV6-2/TRBV6-3
j_gene: TRBJ2-7
d_gene: .
CDR3aa: CASSPEGELLRFYEQYF
CDR3nt: TGTGCCAGCAGTCCTGAAGGGGAACTCCTCCGTTTCTACGAGCAGTACTTC

abundance: .
v_gene: TRBV9
j_gene: TRBJ1-3
d_gene: .
CDR3aa: CASSGGQGNTIYF
CDR3nt: TGTGCCAGCAGCGGCGGACAGGGAAACACCATATATTTT

abundance: .
v_gene: TRBV6-4
j_gene: TRBJ2-5
d_gene: TRBD1
CDR3aa: CASSASTGGGETQYF
CDR3nt: TGTGCCAGCAGTGCCTCGACAGGGGGCGGAGAGACCCAGTACTTC

abundance: few
v_gene: TRBV20-1
j_gene: TRBJ2-2
d_gene: TRBD1
CDR3aa: CSARDRGPLFF
CDR3nt: TGCAGTGCTCGCGACAGGGGTCCGCTGTTTTTT

abundance: few
v_gene: TRBV9
j_gene: TRBJ2-1
d_gene: .
CDR3aa: CASSVDERQSYNEQFF
CDR3nt: TGTGCCAGCAGCGTGGACGAGAGACAGTCCTACAATGAGCAGTTCTTC

abundance: .
v_gene: TRBV6-2/TRBV6-3
j_gene: TRBJ2-7
d_gene: .
CDR3aa: CASSSDTPSYEQYF
CDR3nt: TGTGCCAGCAGCTCAGACACTCCCTCCTACGAGCAGTACTTC

abundance: .
v_gene: TRBV9
j_gene: TRBJ2-3
d_gene: .
CDR3aa: CASSVGQGTDTQYF
CDR3nt: TGTGCCAGCAGCGTAGGGCAGGGAACAGATACGCAGTATTTT

abundance: few
v_gene: TRBV7-9
j_gene: TRBJ2-3
d_gene: TRBD2
CDR3aa: CASSFPSGNTDTQYF
CDR3nt: TGTGCCAGCAGCTTCCCTAGCGGGAACACAGATACGCAGTATTTT

abundance: many
v_gene: TRBV7-2
j_gene: TRBJ2-5
d_gene: .
CDR3aa: CASSSQGGGETQYF
CDR3nt: TGTGCCAGCAGTTCCCAGGGAGGGGGAGAGACCCAGTACTTC

abundance: .
v_gene: TRBV20-1
j_gene: TRBJ1-2
d_gene: .
CDR3aa: CSASYADGYTF
CDR3nt: TGCAGTGCTAGCTACGCGGACGGCTACACCTTC

abundance: few
v_gene: TRBV10-3
j_gene: TRBJ2-7
d_gene: TRBD2
CDR3aa: CAIKRGTSLPEQYF
CDR3nt: TGTGCCATCAAGAGAGGGACTAGTCTCCCCGAGCAGTACTTC

abundance: .
v_gene: TRBV6-2/TRBV6-3
j_gene: TRBJ2-5
d_gene: TRBD2
CDR3aa: CASSQSLAGLIGGRETQYF
CDR3nt: TGTGCCAGCAGCCAGTCACTAGCGGGCCTGATTGGGGGGAGAGAGACCCAGTACTTC

abundance: many
v_gene: TRBV9
j_gene: TRBJ1-3
d_gene: .
CDR3aa: CASSPIGGNTIYF
CDR3nt: TGTGCCAGCAGCCCCATCGGCGGAAACACCATATATTTT

abundance: many
v_gene: TRBV9
j_gene: TRBJ2-3
d_gene: .
CDR3aa: CASSVLSGSTDTQYF
CDR3nt: TGTGCCAGCAGCGTTCTAAGCGGGAGCACAGATACGCAGTATTTT

abundance: .
v_gene: TRBV6-4
j_gene: TRBJ2-7
d_gene: TRBD1
CDR3aa: CASSETGEHEQYF
CDR3nt: TGTGCCAGCAGTGAAACAGGGGAACACGAGCAGTACTTC

abundance: .
v_gene: TRBV7-2
j_gene: TRBJ2-6
d_gene: TRBD2
CDR3aa: CASTSRGGFSGTNVLTF
CDR3nt: TGTGCCAGCACCTCTCGCGGGGGATTCTCTGGGACCAACGTCCTGACTTTC

abundance: few
v_gene: TRBV30
j_gene: TRBJ1-4
d_gene: .
CDR3aa: CAWSAPGREKLFF
CDR3nt: TGTGCCTGGAGTGCACCCGGACGGGAAAAACTGTTTTTT

abundance: once
v_gene: TRBV20-1
j_gene: TRBJ2-6
d_gene: TRBD1
CDR3aa: CSARDQDRGSGANVLTF
CDR3nt: TGCAGTGCTAGAGATCAGGACAGGGGGTCTGGGGCCAACGTCCTGACTTTC

abundance: .
v_gene: TRBV29-1
j_gene: TRBJ2-3
d_gene: .
CDR3aa: CSGLRDPGQTDTQYF
CDR3nt: TGCAGCGGACTCCGGGACCCAGGGCAAACAGATACGCAGTATTTT

abundance: .
v_gene: TRBV12-3/TRBV12-4
j_gene: TRBJ1-5
d_gene: .
CDR3aa: CASSPGRLHQPQHF
CDR3nt: TGTGCCAGCAGCCCAGGGCGACTCCATCAGCCCCAGCATTTT

abundance: few
v_gene: TRBV6-5
j_gene: TRBJ1-2
d_gene: TRBD1
CDR3aa: CASRTGRKTNYGYTF
CDR3nt: TGTGCCAGCAGGACAGGGAGAAAGACTAACTATGGCTACACCTTC

abundance: .
v_gene: TRBV29-1
j_gene: TRBJ2-5
d_gene: TRBD1
CDR3aa: CSVEDWGDRGGGTQYF
CDR3nt: TGCAGCGTTGAAGATTGGGGGGACAGGGGGGGTGGGACCCAGTACTTC

abundance: once
v_gene: TRBV20-1
j_gene: TRBJ2-1
d_gene: TRBD1
CDR3aa: CSARLRDRGYNEQFF
CDR3nt: TGCAGTGCTAGACTCCGGGACAGGGGCTACAATGAGCAGTTCTTC

abundance: many
v_gene: TRBV28
j_gene: TRBJ2-5
d_gene: TRBD1
CDR3aa: CATGTQGAPETQYF
CDR3nt: TGTGCCACCGGGACTCAGGGGGCACCGGAGACCCAGTACTTC

abundance: many
v_gene: TRBV4-2
j_gene: TRBJ2-7
d_gene: .
CDR3aa: CASSQDAAHQASEQYF
CDR3nt: TGTGCCAGCAGCCAAGACGCCGCGCATCAGGCATCCGAGCAGTACTTC

abundance: .
v_gene: TRBV5-6
j_gene: TRBJ2-3
d_gene: .
CDR3aa: CASSKRPRLSVPDTQYF
CDR3nt: TGTGCCAGCAGCAAGCGGCCCCGACTGAGTGTACCAGATACGCAGTATTTT

abundance: few
v_gene: TRBV9
j_gene: TRBJ2-1
d_gene: .
CDR3aa: CASSGAPGGGSEQFF
CDR3nt: TGTGCCAGCAGCGGAGCCCCAGGGGGGGGCAGTGAGCAGTTCTTC